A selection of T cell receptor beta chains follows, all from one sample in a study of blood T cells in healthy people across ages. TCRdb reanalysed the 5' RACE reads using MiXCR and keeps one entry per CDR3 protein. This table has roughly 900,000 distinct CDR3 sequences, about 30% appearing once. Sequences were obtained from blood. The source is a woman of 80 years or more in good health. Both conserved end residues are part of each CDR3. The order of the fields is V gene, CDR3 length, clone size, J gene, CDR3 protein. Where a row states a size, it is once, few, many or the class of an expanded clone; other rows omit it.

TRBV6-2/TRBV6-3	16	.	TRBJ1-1	CASSPGTGRLITEAFF
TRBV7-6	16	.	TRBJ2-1	CASSFGLAGVKDEQVF
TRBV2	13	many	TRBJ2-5	CASRDGPQETQYF
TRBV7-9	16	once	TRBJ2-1	CASSLAQTGPYNEQFF
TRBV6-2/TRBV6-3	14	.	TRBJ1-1	CASSYLTGGIEAFF
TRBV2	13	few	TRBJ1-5	CASRGWPHQPQHF
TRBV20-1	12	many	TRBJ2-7	CSASTTRKEQYF
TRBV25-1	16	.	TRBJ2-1	CASSEPRGRANNEQFF
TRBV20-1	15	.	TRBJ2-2	CSTREDSPNTGELFF
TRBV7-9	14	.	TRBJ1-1	CASSLEGSGTEAFF